A single sample gave rise to the 22 T cell receptor beta chains below, sequenced in a study of OX40 agonist ivuxolimab in advanced cancers. Repertoires were generated with immunoSEQ multiplex PCR, while TCRdb's copy carries only in-frame clones and drops some. The profile shows 48,000 or so clones, roughly 90% of them singletons. Sequencing used CD4+ or CD8+ T cells sorted from blood, obtained in a trial of the OX40 agonist ivuxolimab. These receptors were obtained from an adult with an advanced solid tumor such as melanoma, head and neck, liver or kidney cancer.

This chain uses TRBV5-1 with TRBJ1-2; 8 bases are a match to TRBD1. Looked up from germline, CDR1 is SGHRS and CDR2 is YFSETQ. The CDR3 length is 15 residues. Losses at the gene ends were 4 bases for V and 2 bases for J; bases not matched to a gene: 7. CDR3 protein: CASSPRQGSNYGYTF. The CDR3 bases are TGCGCCAGCAGCCCACGACAGGGGAGCAACTATGGCTACACCTTC. Full variable domain (remainder filled in from reference TRBV5-1 and TRBJ1-2): KAGVTQTPRYLIKTRGQQVTLSCSPISGHRSVSWYQQTPGQGLQFLFEYFSETQRNKGNFPGRFSGRQFSNSRSEMNVSTLELGDSALYLCASSPRQGSNYGYTFGSGTRLTVV.

This chain uses TRBV5-1 with TRBJ1-1; D is unresolved. V lost 1 base and J lost 4, with 5 bases in between. Per the germline V gene, CDR1 is SGHRS and CDR2 is YFSETQ. The CDR3 consists of 12 residues. Here the CDR3 DNA reads TGCGCCAGCAGCTTGATCGGCACTGAAGCTTTCTTT. It codes for CASSLIGTEAFF.

The chain combines TRBV2 with TRBJ2-4; 8 bases fit TRBD2. The CDR3 spans 11 residues. CDR1 is SNHLY, CDR2 FYNNEI, per germline. V was pared by 7 bases and J by 15 bases, with 8 bases of the junction left unmatched. CDR3 residues: CASMSIAGWYF. The CDR3 nucleotides read TGTGCCAGCATGTCTATAGCGGGGTGGTACTTC.

V is TRBV9 and J is TRBJ2-5; the D call may be TRBD1 or TRBD2 (5 bases each). Germline CDR1 reads SGDLS; CDR2 reads YYNGEE. The V end was cut by 0 bases, the J end by 5 bases, with 14 bases between. The CDR3 has 15 residues. CDR3 bases: TGTGCCAGCAGCGTAGGAGGGGTCGGAGTGGAGACCCAGTACTTC. This encodes CASSVGGVGVETQYF.

This clone occurred once. The chain couples TRBV6-5 to TRBJ1-2, with TRBD1 matching over 9 bases. The length of the CDR3 is 13 residues. Losses at the gene ends were 8 bases for V and 6 bases for J; bases not matched to a gene: 7. In germline, CDR1 is MNHEY, CDR2 SVGAGI. The CDR3 sequence is CASREQGADGYTF. The DNA of the CDR3 is TGTGCCAGCCGCGAACAGGGGGCGGATGGCTACACCTTC.

The chain employs TRBV9 and TRBJ1-6, with D possibly matching TRBD1 (6 bases). Germline values: CDR1 SGDLS, CDR2 YYNGEE. CDR3 size: 18 residues. The germline V and J ends were trimmed by 0 bases and 7 bases, with 20 bases remaining between them. CDR3 DNA sequence: TGTGCCAGCAGCGTAGAAGGCAACGCCGGGCAGGGGAATTCACCCCTCCACTTT. Amino acids: CASSVEGNAGQGNSPLHF.

The chain carries TRBV9 and TRBJ2-3; a possible D gene is TRBD2 (6 bases). The CDR3 extends over 14 amino acids. V lost 0 bases and J 6 bases, leaving 11 bases between the germline ends. CDR1 SGDLS and CDR2 YYNGEE come from the germline V gene. CDR3 sequence reads: CASSVVSGTDTQYF. For the CDR3, the DNA is TGTGCCAGCAGCGTAGTTTCAGGGACTGATACGCAGTATTTT.

This clone was seen a single time. This chain links TRBV28 with TRBJ2-7; tentatively, D is TRBD1 (6 bases). Trimming stripped 7 bases from V and 2 bases from J, with 21 bases between. In germline, CDR1 is MDHEN, CDR2 SYDVKM. This CDR3 is built from 16 residues. The CDR3 bases are TGTGCCAGCAATTTCCGCCCTGCAGGGGATCCCTACGAGCAGTACTTC. Its translation is CASNFRPAGDPYEQYF.

The chain joins TRBV15 to TRBJ2-7, with TRBD1 matching over 7 bases. The CDR3 has 16 residues. Germline CDR1 and CDR2: LNHNV and YYDKDF (reference sequence). Unmatched junction bases numbered 14, after V lost 5 bases and J lost 4 bases. The DNA for the CDR3 is TGTGCCACCAGCGGTGAGCCCCGGGACAGACCATACGAGCAGTACTTC. It codes for CATSGEPRDRPYEQYF. Supplemented by reference TRBV15 and TRBJ2-7, the full variable domain reads DAMVIQNPRYQVTQFGKPVTLSCSQTLNHNVMYWYQQKSSQAPKLLFHYYDKDFNNEADTPDNFQSRRPNTSFCFLDIRSPGLGDTAMYLCATSGEPRDRPYEQYFGPGTRLTVT.

The chain is built from TRBV29-1 and TRBJ1-2, with D perhaps TRBD1 (5 bases). The CDR3 length is 18 residues. V shed 2 bases and J shed 7 bases, with 29 bases lying between them. CDR1 and CDR2 from the germline V gene are SQVTM and ANQGSEA. DNA of the CDR3: TGCAGCGTTGAACATCTCGGGGACGGTTTCGACTATGGAGTTGGCTACACCTTC. Its protein is CSVEHLGDGFDYGVGYTF.

Here the CDR3 DNA reads TGCGCCAGCAGCTACCCCCAGACAGGGGATCACGAGCAGTACTTC. This sequence encodes CASSYPQTGDHEQYF. J is TRBJ2-7 and V is TRBV5-1; TRBD1 matches at 8 bases. The CDR3 is 15 residues long. The germline gives CDR1 SGHRS, CDR2 YFSETQ. Unmatched junction bases numbered 10, after V lost 3 bases and J lost 5 bases.

The chain employs TRBV13 and TRBJ2-7; D might be TRBD1 (5 bases). Trimming shortened V by 6 bases and J by 9 bases, and 21 bases separated the two germline ends. The CDR3 sequence is 14 residues long. Germline loops: CDR1 PRHDT, CDR2 FYEKMQ (reference sequence). This CDR3 is CASRSTGPGLAQYF. In DNA form, the CDR3 reads TGTGCCAGCAGAAGCACAGGCCCAGGGCTGGCGCAGTACTTC.

This rearrangement joins TRBV11-2 to TRBJ2-5; D perhaps matches TRBD1 (5 bases). Germline assignment: CDR1 SGHAT and CDR2 FQNNGV. This CDR3 is 15 amino acids long. V was pared by 0 bases and J by 3 bases, with 11 bases between. Written as DNA, the CDR3 is TGTGCCAGCAGCTTAGATGCAGGGTTGGAAGAGACCCAGTACTTC. The encoded protein is CASSLDAGLEETQYF.

The chain recombines TRBV9 with TRBJ1-6; D is perhaps TRBD1 (6 bases). V was clipped by 3 bases and J by 4 bases, with 14 bases between them. Looked up from germline, CDR1 is SGDLS and CDR2 is YYNGEE. This CDR3 spans 16 amino acids. The CDR3 DNA reads TGTGCCAGCAGCGAAAACTCAGGGGAATATAATTCACCCCTCCACTTT. Its protein is CASSENSGEYNSPLHF.

This clone appeared a few times. The J gene is TRBJ2-7, the V gene TRBV5-5, with a weak D call TRBD1 (6 bases). Trimming left V 0 bases short and J 5 bases short, with 18 bases between. The CDR3 has 16 residues. Germline values: CDR1 SGHKS, CDR2 YYEKEE (reference sequence). This chain's CDR3 is CASSLVGQKPVHEQYF. For the CDR3, the DNA is TGTGCCAGCAGCTTGGTAGGACAGAAGCCCGTCCACGAGCAGTACTTC.

This sequence joins TRBV5-8 and TRBJ1-1; no reliable D call. The CDR3 extends over 15 amino acids. Between the trimmed V and J ends, which lost 0 bases and 2 bases, there was a span of 11 bases. Looked up from germline, CDR1 is SGHTS and CDR2 is YDEGEE. The CDR3 protein is CASSLVTLLNTEAFF. In DNA form, the CDR3 reads TGTGCCAGCAGCTTGGTCACACTCCTCAACACTGAAGCTTTCTTT.

This rearrangement joins TRBV5-4 to TRBJ1-4; weak D call: TRBD1 (6 bases). With 2 bases removed from V and 8 bases from J, the gap between germline ends came to 16 bases. The CDR3 consists of 15 residues. The germline V gene has CDR1 SGHNT and CDR2 YYREEE (reference sequence). The CDR3 DNA follows: TGTGCCAGCAGCTTATCAAGGGGGATCGGAGAAAAACTGTTTTTT. The encoded protein is CASSLSRGIGEKLFF.

The chain combines TRBV25-1 with TRBJ2-2; D is uncertain. V was cut by 3 bases and J by 7 bases, with 6 bases left in between. This CDR3 contains 12 residues. The germline V gene has CDR1 MGHDK and CDR2 SYGVNS. CDR3 coding DNA: TGTGCCAGCAGTGAGCATGTCGGGGAGCTGTTTTTT. Residues: CASSEHVGELFF.

The rearrangement uses TRBV30 and TRBJ2-3; D not certain. The length of the CDR3 is 15 residues. Germline CDR1 and CDR2: GTSNPN and SVGIG (reference sequence). V lost 0 bases to trimming and J lost 4 bases, with 14 bases between them. DNA for the CDR3: TGTGCCTGGAGTGTACGGGCCTCAATCGCAGATACGCAGTATTTT. Its protein product is CAWSVRASIADTQYF. Together with reference TRBV30 and TRBJ2-3, the CDR3 gives the full variable domain: SQTIHQWPATLVQPVGSPLSLECTVEGTSNPNLYWYRQAAGRGLQLLFYSVGIGQISSEVPQNLSASRPQDRQFILSSKKLLLSDSGFYLCAWSVRASIADTQYFGPGTRLTVL.

This chain joins TRBV2 and TRBJ1-4, with unresolved D. Trimming pared 1 base from V and 8 bases from J, leaving 11 bases between. There are 14 residues in the CDR3. The germline CDR1 and CDR2 sequences are SNHLY and FYNNEI. The CDR3 coding sequence is TGTGCCAGCAGTGAAGGGGCAGTTCCCGAAAAACTGTTTTTT. Amino acid sequence: CASSEGAVPEKLFF.

The chain has TRBV4-1 and TRBJ2-7; D might be TRBD1 or TRBD2, each matching 6 bases. This CDR3 has 14 residues. Germline V CDR1 and CDR2: MGHRA, YSYEKL. The V end was cut by 2 bases, the J end by 3 bases, with 11 bases between. The CDR3 sequence: CASSQIRGDYEQYF. Here the CDR3 DNA reads TGCGCCAGCAGCCAAATAAGGGGGGACTACGAGCAGTACTTC.

V gene TRBV30 combines with J gene TRBJ2-7, with 9 bases that match TRBD1. The ends lost 5 bases at V and 3 bases at J; junction bases unmatched: 2. The CDR3 runs to 12 residues. Germline values: CDR1 GTSNPN, CDR2 SVGIG (reference sequence). The CDR3 DNA reads as TGTGCCTGGGGACAGGGGAGCTACGAGCAGTACTTC. Protein: CAWGQGSYEQYF.